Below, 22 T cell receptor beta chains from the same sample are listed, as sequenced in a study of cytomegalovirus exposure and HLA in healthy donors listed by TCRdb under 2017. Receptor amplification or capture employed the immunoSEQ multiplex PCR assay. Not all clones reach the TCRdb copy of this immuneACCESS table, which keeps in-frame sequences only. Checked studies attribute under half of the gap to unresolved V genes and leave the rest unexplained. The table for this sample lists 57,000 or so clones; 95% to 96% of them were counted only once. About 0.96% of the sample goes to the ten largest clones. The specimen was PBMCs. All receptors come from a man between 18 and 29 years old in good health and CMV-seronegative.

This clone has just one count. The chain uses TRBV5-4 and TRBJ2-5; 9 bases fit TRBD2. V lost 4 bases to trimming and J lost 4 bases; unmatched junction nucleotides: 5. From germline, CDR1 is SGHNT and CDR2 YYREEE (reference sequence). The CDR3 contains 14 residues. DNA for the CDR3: TGTGCCAGCAGCCGGGGACTAGCAGGAGAGACCCAGTACTTC. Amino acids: CASSRGLAGETQYF.

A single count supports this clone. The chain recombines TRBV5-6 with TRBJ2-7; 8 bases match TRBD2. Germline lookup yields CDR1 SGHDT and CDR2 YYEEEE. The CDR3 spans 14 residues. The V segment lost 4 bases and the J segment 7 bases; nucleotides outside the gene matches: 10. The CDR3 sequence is CASSRTAGTREQYF. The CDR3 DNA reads TGTGCCAGCAGCCGGACAGCCGGGACTAGAGAGCAGTACTTC.

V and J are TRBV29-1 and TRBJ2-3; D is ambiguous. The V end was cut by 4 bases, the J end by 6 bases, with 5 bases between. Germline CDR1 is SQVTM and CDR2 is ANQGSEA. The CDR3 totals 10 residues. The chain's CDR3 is CSVGLDTQYF. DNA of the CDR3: TGCAGCGTTGGGCTCGATACGCAGTATTTT.

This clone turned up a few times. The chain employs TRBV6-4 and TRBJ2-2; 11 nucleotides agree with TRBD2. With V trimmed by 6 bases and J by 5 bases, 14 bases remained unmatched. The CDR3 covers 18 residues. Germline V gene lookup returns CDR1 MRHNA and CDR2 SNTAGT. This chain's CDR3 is CASSGTMTSGEQTGELFF. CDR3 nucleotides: TGTGCCAGCAGCGGCACTATGACTAGCGGGGAGCAGACCGGGGAGCTGTTTTTT.

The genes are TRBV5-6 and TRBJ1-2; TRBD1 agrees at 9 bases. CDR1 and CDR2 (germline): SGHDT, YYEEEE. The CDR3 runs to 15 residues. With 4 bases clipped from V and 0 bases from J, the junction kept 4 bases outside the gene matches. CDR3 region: CASSQGQGSNYGYTF. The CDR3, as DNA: TGTGCCAGCAGCCAAGGACAGGGGTCTAACTATGGCTACACCTTC.

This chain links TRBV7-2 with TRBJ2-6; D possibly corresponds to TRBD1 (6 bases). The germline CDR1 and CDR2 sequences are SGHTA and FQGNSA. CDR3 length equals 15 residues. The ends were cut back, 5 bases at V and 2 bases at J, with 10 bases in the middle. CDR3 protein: CASSPSGAGANVLTF. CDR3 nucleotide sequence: TGTGCCAGCAGCCCATCAGGGGCTGGGGCCAACGTCCTGACTTTC.

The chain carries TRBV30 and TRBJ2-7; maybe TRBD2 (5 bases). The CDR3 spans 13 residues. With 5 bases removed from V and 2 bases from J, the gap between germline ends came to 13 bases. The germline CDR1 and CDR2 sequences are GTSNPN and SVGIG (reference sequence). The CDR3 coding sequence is TGTGCCTGGGGACTGGGAACCCCCTACGAGCAGTACTTC. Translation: CAWGLGTPYEQYF.

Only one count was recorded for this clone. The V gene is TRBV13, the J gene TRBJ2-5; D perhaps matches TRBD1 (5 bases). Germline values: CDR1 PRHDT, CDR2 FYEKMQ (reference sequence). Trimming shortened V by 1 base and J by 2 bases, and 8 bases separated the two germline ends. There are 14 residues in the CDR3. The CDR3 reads CASSLAGLQETQYF. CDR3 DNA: TGTGCCAGCAGCTTAGCAGGGTTGCAAGAGACCCAGTACTTC. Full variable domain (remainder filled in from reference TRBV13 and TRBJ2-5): AAGVIQSPRHLIKEKRETATLKCYPIPRHDTVYWYQQGPGQDPQFLISFYEKMQSDKGSIPDRFSAQQFSDYHSELNMSSLELGDSALYFCASSLAGLQETQYFGPGTRLLVL.

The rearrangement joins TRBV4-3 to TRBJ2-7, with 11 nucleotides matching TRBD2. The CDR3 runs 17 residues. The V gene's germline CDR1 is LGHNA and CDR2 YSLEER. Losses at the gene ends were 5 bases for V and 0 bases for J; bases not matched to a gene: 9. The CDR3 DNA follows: TGCGCCAGCAGCTACTTCGGTACTAGCGGGGGCTCCTACGAGCAGTACTTC. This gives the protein CASSYFGTSGGSYEQYF.

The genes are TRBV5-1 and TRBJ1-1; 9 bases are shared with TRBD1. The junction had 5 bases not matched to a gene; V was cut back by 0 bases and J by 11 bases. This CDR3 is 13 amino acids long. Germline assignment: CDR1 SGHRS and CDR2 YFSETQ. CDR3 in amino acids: CASSLDGTGMAFF. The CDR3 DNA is TGCGCCAGCAGCTTGGACGGGACAGGGATGGCTTTCTTT.

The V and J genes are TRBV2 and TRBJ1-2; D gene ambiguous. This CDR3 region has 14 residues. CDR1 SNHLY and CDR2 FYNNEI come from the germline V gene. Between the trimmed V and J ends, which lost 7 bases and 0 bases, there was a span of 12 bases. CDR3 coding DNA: TGTGCCAGCAAACAGATTTATCCTAACTATGGCTACACCTTC. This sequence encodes CASKQIYPNYGYTF.

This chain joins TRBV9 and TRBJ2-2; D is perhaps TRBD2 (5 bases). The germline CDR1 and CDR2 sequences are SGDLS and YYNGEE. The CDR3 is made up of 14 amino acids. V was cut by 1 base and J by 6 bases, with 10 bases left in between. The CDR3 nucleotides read TGTGCCAGCAGCGTAACTAGGTTTTCCGGGGAGCTGTTTTTT. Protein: CASSVTRFSGELFF.

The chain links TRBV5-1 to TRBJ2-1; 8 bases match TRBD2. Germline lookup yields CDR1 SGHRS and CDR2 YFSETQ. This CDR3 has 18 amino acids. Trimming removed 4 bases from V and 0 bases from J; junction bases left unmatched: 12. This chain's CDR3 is CASSATSAATSSYNEQFF. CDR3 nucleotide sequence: TGCGCCAGCAGCGCGACTAGCGCCGCTACGAGCTCCTACAATGAGCAGTTCTTC.

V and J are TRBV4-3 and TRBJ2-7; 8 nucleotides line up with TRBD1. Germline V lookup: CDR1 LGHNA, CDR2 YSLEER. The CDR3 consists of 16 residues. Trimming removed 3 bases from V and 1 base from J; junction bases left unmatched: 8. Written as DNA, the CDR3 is TGCGCCAGCAGCCACACTTCAGGGGGCGGGTCCTACGAGCAGTACTTC. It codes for CASSHTSGGGSYEQYF.

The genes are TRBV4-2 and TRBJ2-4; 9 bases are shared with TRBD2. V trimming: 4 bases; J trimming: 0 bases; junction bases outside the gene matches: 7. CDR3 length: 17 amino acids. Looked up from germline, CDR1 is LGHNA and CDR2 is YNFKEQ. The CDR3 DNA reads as TGTGCCAGCAGCCTATCGACTAGCGGACTAGCCAAAAACATTCAGTACTTC. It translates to CASSLSTSGLAKNIQYF.

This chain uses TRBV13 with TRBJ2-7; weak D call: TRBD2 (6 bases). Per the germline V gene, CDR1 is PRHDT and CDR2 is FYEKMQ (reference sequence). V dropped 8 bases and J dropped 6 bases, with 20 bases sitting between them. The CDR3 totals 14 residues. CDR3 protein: CASSAGSPTGEQYF. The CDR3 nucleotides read TGTGCCAGCTCGGCCGGGAGTCCCACAGGCGAGCAGTACTTC.

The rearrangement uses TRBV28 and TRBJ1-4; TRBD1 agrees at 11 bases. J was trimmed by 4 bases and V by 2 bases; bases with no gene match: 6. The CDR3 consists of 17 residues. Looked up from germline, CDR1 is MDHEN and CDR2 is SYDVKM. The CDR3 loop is CASSLGRGTGGNEKLFF. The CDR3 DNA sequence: TGTGCCAGCAGTTTAGGGAGGGGGACAGGGGGTAATGAAAAACTGTTTTTT.

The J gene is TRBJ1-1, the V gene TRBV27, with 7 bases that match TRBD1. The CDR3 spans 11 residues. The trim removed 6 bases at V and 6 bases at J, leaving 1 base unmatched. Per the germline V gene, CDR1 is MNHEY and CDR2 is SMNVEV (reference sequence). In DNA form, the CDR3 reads TGTGCCAGCAGGCAGGGGGCTGAAGCTTTCTTT. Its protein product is CASRQGAEAFF.

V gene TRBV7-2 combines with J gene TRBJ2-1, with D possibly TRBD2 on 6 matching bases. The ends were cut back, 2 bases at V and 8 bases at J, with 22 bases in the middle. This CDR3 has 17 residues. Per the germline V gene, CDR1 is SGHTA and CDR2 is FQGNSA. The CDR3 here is CASSLTLGGTRGDEQFF. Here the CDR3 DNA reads TGTGCCAGCAGCTTAACCTTGGGCGGGACGCGAGGCGATGAGCAGTTCTTC.

The CDR3 DNA follows: TGTGCCAGCGGGGGGGGAGCCAAAAACATTCAGTACTTC. It specifies CASGGGAKNIQYF. The chain joins TRBV19 to TRBJ2-4; the match to TRBD2 covers 8 bases. This CDR3 contains 13 residues. Looked up from germline, CDR1 is LNHDA and CDR2 is SQIVND (reference sequence). Trimming removed 9 bases from V and 0 bases from J; junction bases left unmatched: 1.

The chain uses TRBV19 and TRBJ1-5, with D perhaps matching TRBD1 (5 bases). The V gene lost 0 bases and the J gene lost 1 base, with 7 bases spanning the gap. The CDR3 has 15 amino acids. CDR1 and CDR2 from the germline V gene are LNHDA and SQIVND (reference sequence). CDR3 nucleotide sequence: TGTGCCAGTAGTATAGATCGGGGGAGCAATCAGCCCCAGCATTTT. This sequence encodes CASSIDRGSNQPQHF.

CDR3 DNA sequence: TGCAGCGCCCGGGGAACCTACGAGCAGTACTTC. Amino acid sequence: CSARGTYEQYF. The chain uses TRBV29-1 and TRBJ2-7, with D possibly being TRBD2 (5 bases). Between the trimmed V and J ends, which lost 7 bases and 2 bases, there was a span of 9 bases. Per germline, CDR1 SQVTM and CDR2 ANQGSEA. This CDR3 has 11 residues.